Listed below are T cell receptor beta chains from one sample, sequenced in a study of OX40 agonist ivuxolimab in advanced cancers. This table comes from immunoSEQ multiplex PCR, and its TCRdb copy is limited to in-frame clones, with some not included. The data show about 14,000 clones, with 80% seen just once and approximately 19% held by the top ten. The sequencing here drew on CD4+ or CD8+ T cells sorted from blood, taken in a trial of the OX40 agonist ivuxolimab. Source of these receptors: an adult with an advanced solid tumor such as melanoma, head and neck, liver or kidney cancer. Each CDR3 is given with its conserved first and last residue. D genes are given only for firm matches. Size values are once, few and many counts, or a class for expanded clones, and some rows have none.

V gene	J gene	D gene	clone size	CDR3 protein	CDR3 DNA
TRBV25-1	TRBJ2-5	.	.	CASSASETQYF	TGTGCCAGCAGTGCATCAGAGACCCAGTACTTC
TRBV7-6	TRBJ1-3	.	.	CASSLALPANSGNTIYF	TGTGCCAGCAGCTTAGCGTTACCAGCTAACTCTGGAAACACCATATATTTT
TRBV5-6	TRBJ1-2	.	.	CASSKLQVPGGYTF	TGTGCCAGCAGCAAACTACAGGTACCCGGTGGCTACACCTTC
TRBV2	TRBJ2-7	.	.	CASSGSSYEQYF	TGTGCCAGCAGTGGCAGCTCCTACGAGCAGTACTTC
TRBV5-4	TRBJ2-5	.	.	CASSPKGRQDGETQYF	TGTGCCAGCAGCCCTAAGGGGCGGCAAGATGGGGAGACCCAGTACTTC
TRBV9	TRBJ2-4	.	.	CASSGRPGAVKNIQYF	TGTGCCAGCAGCGGCCGACCGGGGGCGGTCAAAAACATTCAGTACTTC
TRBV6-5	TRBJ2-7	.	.	CASTGTALSEQYF	TGTGCCAGCACTGGGACTGCCTTGAGCGAGCAGTACTTC
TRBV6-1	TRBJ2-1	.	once	CASSEAGWGADEQFF	TGTGCCAGCAGTGAAGCGGGGTGGGGGGCCGATGAGCAGTTCTTC
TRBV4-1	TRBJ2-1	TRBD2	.	CASSQVAGGFDEQFF	TGCGCCAGCAGCCAAGTAGCGGGAGGTTTCGATGAGCAGTTCTTC
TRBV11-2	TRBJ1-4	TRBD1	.	CASSLSQGAEKLFF	TGTGCCAGCAGCTTATCCCAGGGGGCGGAAAAACTGTTTTTT
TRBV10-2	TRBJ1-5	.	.	CASSPGNQPQHF	TGCGCCAGCAGTCCAGGGAATCAGCCCCAGCATTTT
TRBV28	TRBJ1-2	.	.	CASSRTEINYGYTF	TGTGCCAGCAGCCGAACAGAGATTAACTATGGCTACACCTTC
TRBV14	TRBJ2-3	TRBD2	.	CASSQALAGVLGTDTQYF	TGTGCCAGCAGCCAAGCACTAGCGGGAGTCCTTGGGACAGATACGCAGTATTTT
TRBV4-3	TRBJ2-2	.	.	CASSQIRGGFTGELFF	TGCGCCAGCAGCCAAATTCGCGGAGGGTTCACCGGGGAGCTGTTTTTT
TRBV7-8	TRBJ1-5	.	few	CASSLELHQPQHF	TGTGCCAGCAGCTTAGAGCTGCATCAGCCCCAGCATTTT
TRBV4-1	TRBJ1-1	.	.	CASSQVQNTEAFF	TGCGCCAGCAGCCAAGTCCAAAACACTGAAGCTTTCTTT
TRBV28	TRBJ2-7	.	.	CASSFGTPGEQYF	TGTGCCAGCAGTTTCGGGACACCCGGCGAGCAGTACTTC
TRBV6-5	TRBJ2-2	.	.	CASSLSSPGELFF	TGTGCCAGCAGTCTTTCTAGTCCGGGGGAGCTGTTTTTT
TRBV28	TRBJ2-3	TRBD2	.	CASSFPGGRTDTQYF	TGTGCCAGCAGTTTCCCGGGAGGACGCACAGATACGCAGTATTTT